Below are 5 T cell receptor beta chains sequenced from a single sample in a study of blood T cell repertoires in COVID-19. Using immunoSEQ multiplex PCR, the repertoire was profiled, and TCRdb retains in-frame clones only, with some absent. Of roughly 290,000 clones in the sample, 80% to 90% were seen once. Material: PBMCs or T cells enriched from blood (not recorded which). These receptors all stem from a woman under 40 who had recovered from COVID-19.

The chain carries TRBV28 and TRBJ2-3, with 12 bases lining up with TRBD2. The CDR3 totals 18 residues. The V and J ends lost 2 bases and 0 bases, in that order; junction bases with no gene match: 6. Per germline, CDR1 MDHEN and CDR2 SYDVKM. In DNA form, the CDR3 reads TGTGCCAGCAGTTTAAGCCTAGCGGGAGGGTCTAGCACAGATACGCAGTATTTT. The encoded protein is CASSLSLAGGSSTDTQYF.

The chain recombines TRBV19 with TRBJ2-1; possibly TRBD2 for D (5 bases). Germline CDR1 and CDR2: LNHDA and SQIVND (reference sequence). V shed 5 bases and J shed 6 bases, with 14 bases lying between them. This CDR3 is 14 amino acids long. The CDR3 DNA reads as TGTGCCAGTAGTCCCCCCCGGGAAGTCAATGAGCAGTTCTTC. Protein: CASSPPREVNEQFF.

The chain employs TRBV14 and TRBJ2-7; 7 bases align to TRBD1. Trimming cost V 4 bases and J 5 bases; bases outside gene matches: 11. CDR1 and CDR2 (germline): SGHDN, FVKESK. The CDR3 has 15 residues. The CDR3 sequence is CASSLRRQGGDEQYF. DNA for the CDR3: TGTGCCAGCAGCCTGAGGAGACAGGGCGGTGACGAGCAGTACTTC.

The V gene is TRBV21-1, the J gene TRBJ1-6; the tabulated D call, TRBD1, remains unverified against the DNA. TRBV21-1 is a known pseudogene. The CDR3 spans 16 residues. The CDR3 reads CASSLPGTGNSSPLHF. The CDR3 region has the DNA TGTGCCAGCAGCTTGCCCGGGACAGGGAACAGTTCACCCCTCCACTTT.

Only a few counts were recorded for this clone. The chain carries TRBV5-4 and TRBJ1-3; no clear D gene. This CDR3 contains 14 residues. Trimming shortened V by 6 bases and J by 0 bases, and 10 bases separated the two germline ends. From germline, CDR1 is SGHNT and CDR2 YYREEE (reference sequence). This CDR3 is CASTGPNSGNTIYF. CDR3 sequence (DNA): TGTGCCAGCACCGGTCCTAACTCTGGAAACACCATATATTTT.